This entry lists 29 T cell receptor beta chains sequenced from one sample in a study of regulatory T cells in long-lasting Graves disease. The time point denotes: persistent/refractory GD, antithyroid drugs over 5 years with positive TRAb. From PBMCs, RNA was extracted and then used to make the TCR library. Arm-PCR of CDR3 regions and iRepertoire HTBI primers were the basis on which TCR beta libraries were built. TCRdb reprocessed the multiplex PCR reads with MiXCR, giving one entry per CDR3 protein. The sample lists some 420,000 distinct CDR3 sequences; 20% to 25% were seen once. Sequencing used peripheral blood mononuclear cells (PBMCs), obtained when the disease was refractory, from a patient treated with antithyroid drugs. The receptor set was obtained from a female donor with Graves disease.

CDR3: CASINEGNTEAFF. Written as DNA, the CDR3 is TGTGCCAGCATCAACGAGGGGAACACTGAAGCTTTCTTT. The gene calls are TRBV6-2 or TRBV6-3 and TRBJ1-1, with D uncertain. The germline V and J ends were trimmed by 7 bases and 1 base, with 10 bases remaining between them. Germline lookup yields CDR1 MNHEY and CDR2 SVGEGT. The CDR3 covers 13 residues.

This clonotype was detected many times. The gene calls are TRBV6-2 or TRBV6-3 and TRBJ2-7; tentatively, D is TRBD1 (5 bases). Germline values: CDR1 MNHEY, CDR2 SVGEGT. The V and J ends lost 4 bases and 3 bases respectively, with 10 bases between them. CDR3 length: 13 residues. CDR3 region: CASSLGQFYEQYF. CDR3 coding DNA: TGTGCCAGCAGTTTGGGGCAGTTCTACGAGCAGTACTTC.

This clonotype has just a few counts. The chain is built from TRBV28 and TRBJ1-4; D is undetermined. This CDR3 contains 14 residues. V was clipped by 3 bases and J by 3 bases, with 8 bases between them. The germline V gene has CDR1 MDHEN and CDR2 SYDVKM. CDR3 sequence (DNA): TGTGCCAGCAGTTTCCAGGAGCCTAATGAAAAACTGTTTTTT. The encoded protein is CASSFQEPNEKLFF.

The rearrangement uses TRBV5-1 and TRBJ1-4, with TRBD1 as a possible D gene (6 bases). CDR1 is SGHRS, CDR2 YFSETQ, per germline. The CDR3 loop spans 15 amino acids. Trimming left V 4 bases short and J 7 bases short, with 17 bases between. CDR3 protein: CASSDSGGVGEKLFF. The CDR3 nucleotides are TGCGCCAGCAGCGATTCGGGGGGCGTAGGTGAAAAACTGTTTTTT. Together with reference TRBV5-1 and TRBJ1-4, the CDR3 gives the full variable domain: KAGVTQTPRYLIKTRGQQVTLSCSPISGHRSVSWYQQTPGQGLQFLFEYFSETQRNKGNFPGRFSGRQFSNSRSEMNVSTLELGDSALYLCASSDSGGVGEKLFFGSGTQLSVL.

This clonotype has ten or more counts. This chain connects TRBV12-3 or TRBV12-4 to TRBJ1-1, with D perhaps TRBD1 (6 bases). The CDR3 covers 15 residues. V lost 7 bases and J 1 base, leaving 16 bases between the germline ends. The DNA for the CDR3 is TGTGCCAGCACCGTGGGGGGCGGAGGGAACACTGAAGCTTTCTTT. Translated: CASTVGGGGNTEAFF.

The chain is built from TRBV28 and TRBJ2-7; TRBD1 is a possible D gene (5 bases). The CDR3 is 14 residues long. Trimming removed 1 base at V and 2 bases at J, with 9 bases between. From germline, CDR1 is MDHEN and CDR2 SYDVKM. DNA of the CDR3: TGTGCCAGCAGTTTATTGTCAGGGCCCTACGAGCAGTACTTC. It translates to CASSLLSGPYEQYF.

Notes on this clonotype: An end of the junction does not agree with germline; a read error may underlie this. The J gene is TRBJ2-7, the V gene TRBV6-1; TRBD2 matches at 8 bases. There are 17 residues in the CDR3. Per the germline V gene, CDR1 is MNHNS and CDR2 is SASEGT. This CDR3 reads CAGSYPLLAEATYEQYF. The CDR3 DNA reads TGTGCCGGCAGTTATCCACTACTAGCGGAGGCGACCTACGAGCAGTACTTC.

Remarks on this clonotype: This may arise from a read error, as a much more abundant clone is one base away. The J gene is TRBJ1-2, the V gene TRBV10-3; D is perhaps TRBD1 (5 bases). The CDR3 runs to 14 residues. Germline lookup yields CDR1 ENHRY and CDR2 SYGVKD. Deletions cut 5 bases from V and 1 base from J, with 11 bases between. This CDR3 is CAISLVRDNYGYTF. The CDR3 region has the DNA TGTGCCATCAGTTTGGTCAGGGATAACTATGGCTACACCTTC.

This clonotype appeared once. This chain joins TRBV4-1 and TRBJ1-6, with D tentatively TRBD1 (5 bases). In germline, CDR1 is MGHRA, CDR2 YSYEKL. The CDR3 sequence is 18 residues long. V lost 1 base and J lost 0, with 13 bases in between. CDR3 loop: CASSQANQGLSYNSPLHF. CDR3 in DNA: TGCGCCAGCAGCCAAGCGAATCAGGGCCTCTCCTATAATTCACCCCTCCACTTT.

This clonotype was counted many times. This sequence joins TRBV12-3 or TRBV12-4 and TRBJ2-5; D may be TRBD2 (5 bases). CDR3 length equals 16 residues. The V and J ends lost 5 bases and 6 bases respectively, with 22 bases between them. The CDR3 is CASSPSGSPGEKTQYF. The CDR3 coding sequence is TGTGCCAGCAGTCCGTCGGGCTCTCCTGGGGAGAAGACCCAGTACTTC.

This clonotype was detected only a few times. The chain carries TRBV27 and TRBJ2-7; D may be TRBD2 (6 bases). In germline, CDR1 is MNHEY, CDR2 SMNVEV (reference sequence). V lost 4 bases to trimming and J lost 3 bases, with 16 bases between them. This CDR3 region has 15 residues. The CDR3 reads CASSSLLDSGYEQYF. The CDR3 DNA sequence: TGTGCCAGCAGTTCCCTCTTGGATAGCGGCTACGAGCAGTACTTC.

Worth noting for this clonotype: A much larger clone sits a single nucleotide away, making a read error possible. The chain is built from TRBV20-1 and TRBJ2-7; D may be TRBD2 (6 bases). CDR1 and CDR2 (germline): DFQATT, SNEGSKA (reference sequence). The CDR3 length is 14 residues. DNA for the CDR3: TGCAGTGCTAGTCGAGCGGGCTTCTCCCACGAGCAGTACTTC. This sequence encodes CSASRAGFSHEQYF.

J is TRBJ2-6 and V is TRBV20-1; D remains unclear. The ends were cut back, 0 bases at V and 4 bases at J, with 16 bases in the middle. CDR3 length: 17 amino acids. Per the germline V gene, CDR1 is DFQATT and CDR2 is SNEGSKA (reference sequence). The CDR3 here is CSARDGQPSSGANVLTF. In nucleotides, the CDR3 is TGCAGTGCTAGAGATGGGCAGCCTTCTTCGGGGGCCAACGTCCTGACTTTC.

The table lists this clonotype with many counts. The J gene is TRBJ1-4, the V gene TRBV12-3 or TRBV12-4; 9 bases map to TRBD1. The CDR3 consists of 15 residues. V lost 5 bases and J lost 2; bases outside the gene matches: 3. The CDR3 loop reads CASSGTGGTNEKLFF. CDR3 DNA: TGTGCCAGCAGTGGAACAGGGGGCACTAATGAAAAACTGTTTTTT.

This clonotype has a count of ten or more. The chain couples TRBV5-1 to TRBJ2-7; 7 nucleotides line up with TRBD1. The germline gives CDR1 SGHRS, CDR2 YFSETQ. Trimming at V came to 2 bases and at J to 4 bases, leaving 6 bases not matched to a gene. CDR3 length equals 14 residues. The CDR3 DNA follows: TGCGCCAGCAGCTTCCCGGACAGGCCTTACGAGCAGTACTTC. Its translation: CASSFPDRPYEQYF.

This clonotype showed up just a few times. The chain is built from TRBV3-1 and TRBJ2-5; D remains unclear. This CDR3 region has 14 residues. Germline V gives CDR1 LGHDT, CDR2 YNNKEL (reference sequence). Trimming cost V 1 base and J 4 bases, with 10 bases left between them. The CDR3 bases are TGTGCCAGCAGCCAAGTAGGGTTTGCAGAGACCCAGTACTTC. Translation gives CASSQVGFAETQYF.

This clonotype has at least ten counts. V and J are TRBV28 and TRBJ1-5, with 10 bases matching TRBD1. The trim removed 9 bases at V and 11 bases at J, leaving 10 bases unmatched. The length of the CDR3 is 13 residues. Germline V gene lookup returns CDR1 MDHEN and CDR2 SYDVKM. The CDR3 sequence is CASRTGQGMAQHF. DNA for the CDR3: TGTGCCAGTCGGACGGGACAGGGGATGGCCCAGCATTTT.

This chain links TRBV7-6 with TRBJ1-1; D might be TRBD1 (5 bases). This CDR3 contains 17 residues. Trimming left V 1 base short and J 0 bases short, with 15 bases between. Germline lookup yields CDR1 SGHVS and CDR2 FNYEAQ. The CDR3 loop is CASSLGGREALNTEAFF. The CDR3 bases are TGTGCCAGCAGCTTAGGGGGGAGGGAGGCCCTGAACACTGAAGCTTTCTTT.

This clonotype was counted only a few times. The chain uses TRBV6-2 or TRBV6-3 and TRBJ1-5, with D perhaps TRBD1 (6 bases). The CDR3 covers 16 residues. CDR1 and CDR2 from the germline V gene are MNHEY and SVGEGT. Trimming stripped 4 bases from V and 6 bases from J, with 19 bases between. CDR3 sequence reads: CASSSTGPQRVQPQHF. The CDR3 DNA reads as TGTGCCAGCAGTTCCACAGGGCCCCAGCGTGTTCAGCCCCAGCATTTT.

V usage is TRBV3-1 and J usage is TRBJ2-7, with 11 bases matching TRBD2. CDR3 length: 15 residues. Germline loops: CDR1 LGHDT, CDR2 YNNKEL (reference sequence). Unmatched junction bases numbered 2, after V lost 3 bases and J lost 1 base. Here the CDR3 reads CASSQTSGKSYEQYF. CDR3 DNA sequence: TGTGCCAGCAGCCAGACTAGCGGGAAGTCCTACGAGCAGTACTTC.

The chain is built from TRBV7-2 and TRBJ2-2; 8 bases match TRBD1. The CDR3 sequence is 20 residues long. After removal of 1 base from V and 4 bases from J, the junction contained 17 bases not matched to a gene. The V gene's germline CDR1 is SGHTA and CDR2 FQGNSA. CDR3 in amino acids: CASSLDPQGAVGFVTGELFF. The DNA for the CDR3 is TGTGCCAGCAGCTTAGACCCGCAGGGGGCGGTGGGCTTTGTCACCGGGGAGCTGTTTTTT.

This clonotype was detected ten times or more. The J gene is TRBJ2-5, the V gene TRBV15; D remains ambiguous. In germline, CDR1 is LNHNV, CDR2 YYDKDF (reference sequence). CDR3 size: 12 residues. V lost 3 bases and J 0 bases, leaving 2 bases between the germline ends. The CDR3 region is CATSSYQETQYF. The CDR3 bases are TGTGCCACCAGCAGCTACCAAGAGACCCAGTACTTC.

This clonotype was seen a handful of times. The rearrangement uses TRBV20-1 and TRBJ2-7, with unresolved D. V gave up 5 bases and J gave up 6 bases, with 20 bases separating them. From germline, CDR1 is DFQATT and CDR2 SNEGSKA (reference sequence). This CDR3 spans 14 amino acids. In DNA, the CDR3 is TGCAGTGCTCTAGGTTCGGGTCAGTTTGGCGAGCAGTACTTC. Residues: CSALGSGQFGEQYF.

This clonotype was counted at least ten times. CDR3 sequence: CASSPEGAVNQPQHF. CDR3 bases: TGTGCCAGCAGTCCGGAAGGGGCAGTCAATCAGCCCCAGCATTTT. The genes are TRBV6-1 and TRBJ1-5; D might be TRBD1 (5 bases). This CDR3 is built from 15 residues. V was cut by 5 bases and J by 3 bases, with 14 bases left in between. In germline, CDR1 is MNHNS, CDR2 SASEGT.

This clonotype was detected ten times or more. The rearrangement links TRBV9 to TRBJ1-1, with D possibly TRBD1 on 5 matching bases. This CDR3 has 14 amino acids. Trimming pared 0 bases from V and 5 bases from J, leaving 11 bases between. Germline assignment: CDR1 SGDLS and CDR2 YYNGEE. The CDR3 reads CASSVGAEGTEAFF. The DNA of the CDR3 is TGTGCCAGCAGCGTAGGAGCGGAGGGGACTGAAGCTTTCTTT.

This clonotype came up a few times. V gene TRBV12-3 or TRBV12-4 combines with J gene TRBJ2-3; weak D call: TRBD1 (5 bases). V gave up 7 bases and J gave up 4 bases, with 12 bases separating them. The CDR3 has 13 amino acids. CDR3 protein: CASNIGVADTQYF. The CDR3 nucleotides are TGTGCCAGCAATATAGGGGTGGCAGATACGCAGTATTTT.

The chain recombines TRBV19 with TRBJ1-5; 8 bases line up with TRBD1. There are 15 residues in the CDR3. The germline V gene encodes CDR1 LNHDA and CDR2 SQIVND (reference sequence). J was trimmed by 6 bases and V by 4 bases; bases with no gene match: 8. The CDR3 here is CASSSLQGGRQPQHF. The CDR3 DNA reads as TGTGCCAGTAGTAGTTTACAGGGGGGGCGTCAGCCCCAGCATTTT.

This clonotype has just a few counts. This chain links TRBV7-3 with TRBJ2-3; perhaps TRBD1 as D (5 bases). The V end lost 3 bases, the J end lost 6 bases, and 10 bases lay between the germline ends. CDR1 is SGHTA, CDR2 FQGTGA, per germline. The CDR3 length is 13 residues. CDR3 sequence: CASSLQGEDTQYF. The CDR3 coding sequence is TGTGCCAGCAGCTTGCAGGGTGAGGATACGCAGTATTTT. The variable domain in full, with the rest retrieved from reference TRBV7-3 and TRBJ2-3, is GAGVSQTPSNKVTEKGKYVELRCDPISGHTALYWYRQSLGQGPEFLIYFQGTGAADDSGLPNDRFFAVRPEGSVSTLKIQRTERGDSAVYLCASSLQGEDTQYFGPGTRLTVL.

This clonotype has just a few counts. The J gene is TRBJ2-2, the V gene TRBV9; 8 positions match TRBD2. CDR3 length equals 16 residues. V lost 5 bases and J lost 5; bases outside the gene matches: 11. Germline V lookup: CDR1 SGDLS, CDR2 YYNGEE. The CDR3 DNA is TGTGCCAGCAGTTTGGCGCGGGAGGAGGGGACCGGGGAGCTGTTTTTT. This translates into CASSLAREEGTGELFF.